The 27 T cell receptor beta chains below come from one sample, sequenced in a study of identifying expanded T cells in peripheral blood. The repertoire was sequenced with immunoSEQ multiplex PCR; TCRdb's copy has only in-frame clones and lacks some. Of approximately 120,000 clones in the sample, around 84% were seen once. Material for sequencing was blood. The receptors stem from a person aged 18 to 75 in good health.

This chain connects TRBV6-5 to TRBJ1-1; TRBD1 matches at 8 bases. Germline V gene sequence: CDR1 MNHEY, CDR2 SVGAGI. Trimming cost V 3 bases and J 4 bases; bases outside gene matches: 10. CDR3 length: 16 residues. In DNA form, the CDR3 reads TGTGCCAGCAGTTATGGGGCTTCCAGGGGGCTCACTGAAGCTTTCTTT. It yields the protein CASSYGASRGLTEAFF.

The CDR3 sequence is CASSIEISGANVLTF. CDR3 nucleotide sequence: TGTGCCAGTAGTATAGAGATCTCTGGGGCCAACGTCCTGACTTTC. The rearrangement uses TRBV19 and TRBJ2-6; D remains ambiguous. Trimming cost V 0 bases and J 0 bases, with 3 bases left between them. This CDR3 contains 15 residues. CDR1 is LNHDA, CDR2 SQIVND, per germline (reference sequence).

The J gene is TRBJ2-7, the V gene TRBV6-1, with D maybe TRBD2 (5 bases). Germline values: CDR1 MNHNS, CDR2 SASEGT. CDR3 length equals 14 residues. Trimming took 5 bases from V and 4 from J, leaving 15 bases between them. The CDR3 DNA sequence: TGTGCCAGCAGTCCACGAGGGATGAATTACGAGCAGTACTTC. Translated: CASSPRGMNYEQYF.

This chain joins TRBV9 and TRBJ2-1, with 10 bases fitting TRBD2. The CDR3 has 17 amino acids. After removal of 5 bases from V and 0 bases from J, the junction contained 8 bases not matched to a gene. Germline V gives CDR1 SGDLS, CDR2 YYNGEE. In nucleotides, the CDR3 is TGTGCCAGCAGTGGGAACTTAGCGGGGGGCTCCTACAATGAGCAGTTCTTC. Translation gives CASSGNLAGGSYNEQFF. Full variable domain (missing parts from reference TRBV9 and TRBJ2-1): DSGVTQTPKHLITATGQRVTLRCSPRSGDLSVYWYQQSLDQGLQFLIQYYNGEERAKGNILERFSAQQFPDLHSELNLSSLELGDSALYFCASSGNLAGGSYNEQFFGPGTRLTVL.

The J gene is TRBJ2-7, the V gene TRBV11-2; D possibly corresponds to TRBD2 (5 bases). The germline gives CDR1 SGHAT, CDR2 FQNNGV. The CDR3 has 15 residues. V dropped 1 base and J dropped 4 bases, with 14 bases sitting between them. Written as DNA, the CDR3 is TGTGCCAGCAGCTTAGGTGGAGGTGAGAGGTACGAGCAGTACTTC. Translated, it gives CASSLGGGERYEQYF.

This clone was picked up one time. The chain combines TRBV10-3 with TRBJ2-7; 8 bases fit TRBD1. The germline V gene has CDR1 ENHRY and CDR2 SYGVKD. V trimming: 6 bases; J trimming: 3 bases; junction bases outside the gene matches: 4. The CDR3 loop spans 13 amino acids. CDR3 protein: CAISTGTGYEQYF. Written as DNA, the CDR3 is TGTGCCATCAGCACCGGGACAGGCTACGAGCAGTACTTC.

V gene TRBV11-2 combines with J gene TRBJ1-1; D unclear. From germline, CDR1 is SGHAT and CDR2 FQNNGV. Deletions cut 2 bases from V and 3 bases from J, with 13 bases between. The CDR3 has 15 residues. In nucleotides, the CDR3 is TGTGCCAGCAGCTTAAGGTGGAACACTGACACTGAAGCTTTCTTT. It encodes CASSLRWNTDTEAFF.

This chain uses TRBV5-4 with TRBJ2-3, with unresolved D. Germline assignment: CDR1 SGHNT and CDR2 YYREEE (reference sequence). This CDR3 has 14 amino acids. V gave up 4 bases and J gave up 0 bases, with 9 bases separating them. CDR3 coding DNA: TGTGCCAGCAGCCCTGGACCTAGCACAGATACGCAGTATTTT. Translation: CASSPGPSTDTQYF. Full variable domain (missing parts from reference TRBV5-4 and TRBJ2-3): ETGVTQSPTHLIKTRGQQVTLRCSSQSGHNTVSWYQQALGQGPQFIFQYYREEENGRGNFPPRFSGLQFPNYSSELNVNALELDDSALYLCASSPGPSTDTQYFGPGTRLTVL.

This clone was recorded once. The V and J genes are TRBV9 and TRBJ2-2; D may be TRBD1 (5 bases). Germline V gene sequence: CDR1 SGDLS, CDR2 YYNGEE. Between the trimmed V and J ends, which lost 3 bases and 5 bases, there was a span of 11 bases. The CDR3 has 14 amino acids. The CDR3 DNA reads TGTGCCAGCAGCGGACAGCAGAGAACCGGGGAGCTGTTTTTT. Translated: CASSGQQRTGELFF.

The chain couples TRBV19 to TRBJ2-2; D is perhaps TRBD2 (6 bases). This CDR3 spans 17 amino acids. The V and J ends lost 3 bases and 2 bases respectively, with 16 bases between them. CDR1 and CDR2 from the germline V gene are LNHDA and SQIVND (reference sequence). The chain's CDR3 is CASSIDRRGLNTGELFF. DNA of the CDR3: TGTGCCAGTAGTATCGACCGGAGGGGTCTAAACACCGGGGAGCTGTTTTTT.

This clone occurred once. This chain uses TRBV10-2 with TRBJ2-4; weak D call: TRBD2 (5 bases). This CDR3 comprises 13 residues. Germline lookup yields CDR1 WSHSY and CDR2 SAAADI. Deletions cut 8 bases from V and 7 bases from J, with 15 bases between. The chain's CDR3 is CASGGVVGNIQYF. DNA of the CDR3: TGCGCCAGCGGAGGAGTCGTGGGGAACATTCAGTACTTC.

The chain has TRBV28 and TRBJ1-1; no clear D. This CDR3 is 13 amino acids long. Germline V gene sequence: CDR1 MDHEN, CDR2 SYDVKM. Trimming cost V 6 bases and J 2 bases, with 10 bases left between them. CDR3 residues: CASREQLNTEAFF. CDR3 DNA sequence: TGTGCCAGCAGGGAGCAGCTAAACACTGAAGCTTTCTTT.

This chain uses TRBV14 with TRBJ1-2; no firm D call. The V end was cut by 1 base, the J end by 8 bases, with 14 bases between. Per germline, CDR1 SGHDN and CDR2 FVKESK. The CDR3 sequence is 14 residues long. The CDR3 protein is CASSQGPGGLGYTF. The DNA of the CDR3 is TGTGCCAGCAGCCAAGGTCCGGGAGGCCTGGGCTACACCTTC. The whole variable domain, filled in from reference TRBV14 and TRBJ1-2, reads EAGVTQFPSHSVIEKGQTVTLRCDPISGHDNLYWYRRVMGKEIKFLLHFVKESKQDESGMPNNRFLAERTGGTYSTLKVQPAELEDSGVYFCASSQGPGGLGYTFGSGTRLTVV.

This sequence joins TRBV5-8 and TRBJ1-2, with D perhaps TRBD1 (5 bases). V gave up 4 bases and J gave up 7 bases, with 14 bases separating them. The CDR3 runs to 13 residues. Germline CDR1 SGHTS, CDR2 YDEGEE. CDR3 amino acids: CASSRRGVFGYTF. DNA of the CDR3: TGTGCCAGCAGCCGCCGGGGGGTCTTTGGCTACACCTTC.

As for this clone: The same CDR3 can be traced to other DNA sequences in this sample. This chain links TRBV6-1 with TRBJ1-2; D might be TRBD1 (5 bases). Germline CDR1 and CDR2: MNHNS and SASEGT. V gave up 2 bases and J gave up 3 bases, with 10 bases separating them. The CDR3 is 14 amino acids. CDR3 sequence: CASSEYGGDYGYTF. The CDR3 DNA sequence: TGTGCCAGCAGTGAATACGGGGGTGACTATGGCTACACCTTC.

This chain uses TRBV21-1 with TRBJ2-3; TRBD1, the D gene given by the table, was not confirmed from the DNA. TRBV21-1 is assigned pseudogene status. The CDR3 consists of 12 residues. CDR3: CATWTETDTQYF. DNA of the CDR3: TGTGCCACCTGGACAGAGACAGATACGCAGTATTTT.

V is TRBV14 and J is TRBJ1-1, with D unresolved. V lost 2 bases to trimming and J lost 1 base, with 5 bases between them. Looked up from germline, CDR1 is SGHDN and CDR2 is FVKESK. The CDR3 extends over 13 amino acids. CDR3 nucleotides: TGTGCCAGCAGCCAACAGTCGAACACTGAAGCTTTCTTT. Its protein product is CASSQQSNTEAFF.

The gene calls are TRBV6-1 and TRBJ2-6; the D is unclear. This CDR3 region has 13 residues. Deletions cut 4 bases from V and 1 base from J, with 2 bases between. CDR1 is MNHNS, CDR2 SASEGT, per germline. The CDR3 protein is CASSVSGANVLTF. CDR3 nucleotide sequence: TGTGCCAGCAGTGTGTCTGGGGCCAACGTCCTGACTTTC.

The chain links TRBV5-1 to TRBJ2-5; 7 nucleotides align to TRBD2. V dropped 1 base and J dropped 5; count of bases not matched to a gene: 8. Germline V CDR1 and CDR2: SGHRS, YFSETQ. This CDR3 contains 15 residues. The CDR3, as DNA: TGCGCCAGCAGCTTGTTGCCCGGACTAGTGGAGACCCAGTACTTC. This codes for CASSLLPGLVETQYF.

The table lists this clone with a count of one. The J gene is TRBJ1-5, the V gene TRBV30; TRBD1 agrees at 9 bases. Per the germline V gene, CDR1 is GTSNPN and CDR2 is SVGIG (reference sequence). After removal of 4 bases from V and 6 bases from J, the junction contained 4 bases not matched to a gene. This CDR3 has 13 amino acids. The CDR3 sequence is CAWKGQGFQPQHF. In DNA form, the CDR3 reads TGTGCCTGGAAGGGACAGGGTTTTCAGCCCCAGCATTTT.

The chain uses TRBV30 and TRBJ1-2, with D perhaps matching TRBD1 (5 bases). This CDR3 is built from 15 residues. V shed 0 bases and J shed 7 bases, with 18 bases lying between them. The germline V gene encodes CDR1 GTSNPN and CDR2 SVGIG (reference sequence). The CDR3: CAWSVESGKMSGYTF. Here the CDR3 DNA reads TGTGCCTGGAGTGTAGAGTCAGGGAAGATGAGTGGCTACACCTTC. Full variable domain (outside the CDR3, taken from reference TRBV30 and TRBJ1-2): SQTIHQWPATLVQPVGSPLSLECTVEGTSNPNLYWYRQAAGRGLQLLFYSVGIGQISSEVPQNLSASRPQDRQFILSSKKLLLSDSGFYLCAWSVESGKMSGYTFGSGTRLTVV.

V gene TRBV5-1 combines with J gene TRBJ1-5; 8 bases are shared with TRBD1. Germline-derived CDR1 and CDR2 are SGHRS and YFSETQ. This CDR3 contains 16 residues. The trim removed 0 bases at V and 6 bases at J, leaving 8 bases unmatched. The CDR3 is CASSLAPGQGSQPQHF. The CDR3 DNA sequence: TGCGCCAGCAGCTTGGCCCCCGGACAGGGTAGTCAGCCCCAGCATTTT. The full variable domain, with the rest looked up from reference TRBV5-1 and TRBJ1-5, is KAGVTQTPRYLIKTRGQQVTLSCSPISGHRSVSWYQQTPGQGLQFLFEYFSETQRNKGNFPGRFSGRQFSNSRSEMNVSTLELGDSALYLCASSLAPGQGSQPQHFGDGTRLSIL.

This clone appeared once. This rearrangement joins TRBV5-6 to TRBJ1-3; TRBD1 aligns across 7 bases. Germline V CDR1 and CDR2: SGHDT, YYEEEE. The CDR3 consists of 14 residues. V trimming: 5 bases; J trimming: 2 bases; junction bases outside the gene matches: 4. The CDR3 loop is CASRVQGTGNTIYF. Here the CDR3 DNA reads TGTGCCAGCAGGGTACAGGGGACTGGAAACACCATATATTTT. Filled out from reference TRBV5-6 and TRBJ1-3, the complete variable domain reads DAGVTQSPTHLIKTRGQQVTLRCSPKSGHDTVSWYQQALGQGPQFIFQYYEEEERQRGNFPDRFSGHQFPNYSSELNVNALLLGDSALYLCASRVQGTGNTIYFGEGSWLTVV.

This clone came up a few times. The chain combines TRBV5-6 with TRBJ1-2; unclear D gene. The CDR3 contains 16 residues. Trimming shortened V by 2 bases and J by 8 bases, and 22 bases separated the two germline ends. Germline loops: CDR1 SGHDT, CDR2 YYEEEE. Here the CDR3 DNA reads TGTGCCAGCAGCTTCCGGGCCTCTCTAACTGGAAGCGGCTACACCTTC. Translating gives CASSFRASLTGSGYTF.

The J gene is TRBJ1-2, the V gene TRBV2; D might be TRBD1 (6 bases). The CDR3 is 18 residues long. Germline CDR1 is SNHLY and CDR2 is FYNNEI. Trimming shortened V by 9 bases and J by 7 bases, and 33 bases separated the two germline ends. The CDR3 region has the DNA TGTGCCAGTCGGGGGGTTTCCGGATATAAAAACAGGGTTTTTGGCTACACCTTC. Protein sequence: CASRGVSGYKNRVFGYTF. The variable domain in full, completed from reference TRBV2 and TRBJ1-2, reads EPEVTQTPSHQVTQMGQEVILRCVPISNHLYFYWYRQILGQKVEFLVSFYNNEISEKSEIFDDQFSVERPDGSNFTLKIRSTKLEDSAMYFCASRGVSGYKNRVFGYTFGSGTRLTVV.

Only one count was recorded for this clone. The junction differs from germline at one of its ends, possibly a read error. The V gene is TRBV7-6, the J gene TRBJ2-2; possibly TRBD2 for D (5 bases). CDR1 is SGHVS, CDR2 FNYEAQ, per germline. The CDR3 has 14 residues. CDR3 residues: CASSLAFNTGKLFF. The CDR3 nucleotides are TGTGCCAGCAGCTTAGCTTTTAACACCGGGAAGCTGTTTTTT. Supplemented by reference TRBV7-6 and TRBJ2-2, the full variable domain reads GAGVSQSPRYKVTKRGQDVALRCDPISGHVSLYWYRQALGQGPEFLTYFNYEAQQDKSGLPNDRFSAERPEGSISTLTIQRTEQRDSAMYRCASSLAFNTGKLFFGEGSRLTVL.

The genes are TRBV27 and TRBJ1-1, with D hard to call. This CDR3 is 13 amino acids long. Between the trimmed V and J ends, which lost 3 bases and 1 base, there was a span of 6 bases. The V gene's germline CDR1 is MNHEY and CDR2 SMNVEV (reference sequence). The CDR3: CASSFAGNTEAFF. For the CDR3, the DNA is TGTGCCAGCAGTTTTGCAGGGAACACTGAAGCTTTCTTT.